The entry that follows covers one T cell receptor beta chain sequence. Its specificity is not known. These data come from a study of T cell responses to AZD1222 COVID-19 vaccine. V was trimmed by 7 bases and J by 13 bases, leaving 17 bases between them. The CDR3 covers 12 residues. Germline V gene sequence: CDR1 MNHEY, CDR2 SVGAGI. General observations from the study: Unmutated regions of variants are reportedly targeted by nearly half of spike-specific TCRs. None of the repertoires were sampled until the peak T cell response had passed. Spike-specific TCR breadth and depth both grew after two AZD1222 doses.

Method: immunoSEQ multiplex PCR; TCRdb's copy keeps in-frame clones and lacks some. The sample has about 150,000 clones, 80% to 95% seen once. The V gene is TRBV6-5, the J gene TRBJ1-5, with D possibly being TRBD1 (6 bases). The sample here was peripheral blood, taken on day 0 of AZD1222 vaccination. The receptor was isolated from an adult in good health. This chain's CDR3 is CASMGVRGYQHF. CDR3 sequence (DNA): TGTGCCAGCATGGGAGTCAGGGGCTATCAGCATTTT.